This record concerns one T cell receptor beta chain sequence. Its target is unknown. This entry belongs to a study of shared clonotypes between healthy human individuals. Some clones are missing from TCRdb's copy, which holds only in-frame ones; the method was immunoSEQ multiplex PCR. The table has 550,000 to 850,000 clones, 74% seen once. This CDR3 contains 13 residues. Trimming took off 3 bases at V and 10 bases at J, with 13 bases between the two ends. Germline CDR1 reads MDHEN; CDR2 reads SYDVKM. Notes on the study in general: The study found 4.5% to 5% of naive CD4 clonotypes shared across a few donors. Lower generation probabilities were found for non-shared clonotypes than for those shared by all four donors. Larger estimated richness was generally seen in naive subsets than in memory subsets.

This chain connects TRBV28 to TRBJ2-1; D is possibly TRBD1 (5 bases). This TCR was sampled from a woman aged 25 to 39 in good health. Sequenced sample: memory CD4+ T cells sorted from blood. Stated subset: CD45RA-negative fraction. DNA for the CDR3: TGTGCCAGCAGTTTCGCAGGGATATACGAGCAGTTCTTC. Translated: CASSFAGIYEQFF.